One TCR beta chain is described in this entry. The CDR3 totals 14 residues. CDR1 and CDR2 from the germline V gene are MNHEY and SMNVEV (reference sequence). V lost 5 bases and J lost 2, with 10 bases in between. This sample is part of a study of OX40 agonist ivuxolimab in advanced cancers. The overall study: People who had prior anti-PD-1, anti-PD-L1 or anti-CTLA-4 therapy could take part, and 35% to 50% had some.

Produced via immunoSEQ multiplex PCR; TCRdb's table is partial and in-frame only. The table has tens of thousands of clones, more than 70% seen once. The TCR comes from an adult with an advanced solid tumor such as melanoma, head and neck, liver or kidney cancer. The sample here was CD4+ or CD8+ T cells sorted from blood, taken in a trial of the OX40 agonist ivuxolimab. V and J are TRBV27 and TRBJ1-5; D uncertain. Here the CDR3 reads CASSRRVGNQPQHF. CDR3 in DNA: TGTGCCAGCAGTCGGAGGGTTGGCAATCAGCCCCAGCATTTT.